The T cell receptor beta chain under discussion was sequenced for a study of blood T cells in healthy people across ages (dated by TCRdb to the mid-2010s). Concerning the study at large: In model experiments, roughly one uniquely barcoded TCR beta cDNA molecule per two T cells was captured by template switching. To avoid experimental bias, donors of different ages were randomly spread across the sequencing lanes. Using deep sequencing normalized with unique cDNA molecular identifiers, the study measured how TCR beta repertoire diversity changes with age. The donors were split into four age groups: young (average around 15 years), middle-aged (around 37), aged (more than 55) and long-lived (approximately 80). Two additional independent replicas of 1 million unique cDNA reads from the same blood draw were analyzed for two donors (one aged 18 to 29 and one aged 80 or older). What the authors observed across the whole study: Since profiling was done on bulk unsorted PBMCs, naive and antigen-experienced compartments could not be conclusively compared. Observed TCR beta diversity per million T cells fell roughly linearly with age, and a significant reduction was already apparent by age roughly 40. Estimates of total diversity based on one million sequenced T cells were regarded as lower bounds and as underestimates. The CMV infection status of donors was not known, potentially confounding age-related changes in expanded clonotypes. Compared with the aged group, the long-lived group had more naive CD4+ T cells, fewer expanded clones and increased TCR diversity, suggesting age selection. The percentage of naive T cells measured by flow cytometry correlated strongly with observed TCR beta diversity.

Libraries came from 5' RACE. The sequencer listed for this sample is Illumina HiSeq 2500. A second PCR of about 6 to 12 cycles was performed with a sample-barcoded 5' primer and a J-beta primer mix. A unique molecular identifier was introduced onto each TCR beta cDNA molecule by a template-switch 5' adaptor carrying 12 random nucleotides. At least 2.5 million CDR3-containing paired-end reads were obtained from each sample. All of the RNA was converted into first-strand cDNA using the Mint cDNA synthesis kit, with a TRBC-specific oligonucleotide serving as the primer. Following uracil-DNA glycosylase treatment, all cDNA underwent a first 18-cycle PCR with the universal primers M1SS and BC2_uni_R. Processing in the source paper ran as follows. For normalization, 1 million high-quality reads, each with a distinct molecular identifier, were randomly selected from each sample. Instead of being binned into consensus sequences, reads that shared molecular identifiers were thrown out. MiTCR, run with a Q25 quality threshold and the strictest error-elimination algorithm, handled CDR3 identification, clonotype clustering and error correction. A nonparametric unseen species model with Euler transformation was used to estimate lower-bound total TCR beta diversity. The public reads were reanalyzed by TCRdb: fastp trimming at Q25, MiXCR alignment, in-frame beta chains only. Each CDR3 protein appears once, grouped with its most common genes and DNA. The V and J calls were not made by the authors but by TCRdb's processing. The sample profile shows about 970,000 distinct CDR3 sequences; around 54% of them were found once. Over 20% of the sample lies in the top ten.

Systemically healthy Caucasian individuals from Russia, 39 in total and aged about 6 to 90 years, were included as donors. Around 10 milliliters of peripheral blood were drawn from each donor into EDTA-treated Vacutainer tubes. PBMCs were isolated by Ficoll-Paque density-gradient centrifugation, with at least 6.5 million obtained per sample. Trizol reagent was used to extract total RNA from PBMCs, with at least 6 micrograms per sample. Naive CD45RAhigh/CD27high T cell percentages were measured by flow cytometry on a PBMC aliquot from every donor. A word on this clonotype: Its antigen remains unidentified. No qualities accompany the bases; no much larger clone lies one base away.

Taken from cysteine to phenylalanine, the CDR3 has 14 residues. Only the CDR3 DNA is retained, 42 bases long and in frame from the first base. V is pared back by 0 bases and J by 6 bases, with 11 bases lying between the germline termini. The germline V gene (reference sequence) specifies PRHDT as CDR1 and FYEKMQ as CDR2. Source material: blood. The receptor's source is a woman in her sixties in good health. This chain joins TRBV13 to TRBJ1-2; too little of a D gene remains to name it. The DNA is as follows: TGTGCCAGCAGCTTAGGCCGGAGATCCCATGGCTACACCTTC. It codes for CASSLGRRSHGYTF.